The sequence of this T cell receptor beta chain was determined in a study of beta chain features in type 1 diabetes. Study results and limitations: Compared with healthy donors, patients appeared to share more similar naive, central memory and regulatory TCRB repertoires. Possibly, sequencing cDNA over-represented cells that had high TCR expression levels.

V shed 0 bases and J shed 7 bases, with 13 bases lying between them. Germline lookup yields CDR1 GTSNPN and CDR2 SVGIG (reference sequence). CDR3 length equals 14 residues. Of note for this clone: No antigen is known for it. The identical CDR3 is also encoded by other nucleotide sequences in the sample.

The entirety of the isolated RNA underwent reverse transcription, so expressed TCRB transcripts were sequenced. Produced via immunoSEQ multiplex PCR; TCRdb's table is partial and in-frame only. The table lists about half a million clones, approximately 31% of them singletons. Sequencing was done on a sample of naive CD4+ T cells from blood. This clonotype was obtained from a man aged 18 to 29 in good health. The rearrangement uses TRBV30 and TRBJ1-5, with D possibly TRBD1 on 5 matching bases. The CDR3 region is CAWSVRDRDQPQHF. In nucleotides, the CDR3 is TGTGCCTGGAGTGTACGTGACAGAGACCAGCCCCAGCATTTT.